Following are 30 T cell receptor beta chains from one sample sequenced in a study of blood T cell repertoires in COVID-19. Measured with immunoSEQ multiplex PCR; TCRdb has only the in-frame clones, and not every one. The table lists 20,000 to 25,000 clones, 70% to 90% of them singletons. Sequencing input: peripheral blood. Receptors originate from a human donor in a cohort sampled during active COVID-19. The donor label of this sample is uncertain.

The chain carries TRBV7-9 and TRBJ1-1, with 7 bases lining up with TRBD1. Per germline, CDR1 SEHNR and CDR2 FQNEAQ (reference sequence). This CDR3 contains 13 residues. Trimming at V came to 5 bases and at J to 10 bases, leaving 10 bases not matched to a gene. This chain's CDR3 is CASSLRQGEGAFF. In nucleotides, the CDR3 is TGTGCCAGCAGCCTGCGACAGGGCGAGGGAGCTTTCTTT.

The chain recombines TRBV21-1 with TRBJ1-5; the table's D gene call, TRBD1, was not cross checked with the DNA. TRBV21-1 is described as a pseudogene. The CDR3 has 19 amino acids. In nucleotides, the CDR3 is TGTGCCAGCAGCAGGGATGACAGGGGGCATCACTATAGCAATCAGCCCCAGCATTTT. Protein sequence: CASSRDDRGHHYSNQPQHF.

V and J are TRBV19 and TRBJ2-2, with 8 bases identical to TRBD2. Germline loops: CDR1 LNHDA, CDR2 SQIVND (reference sequence). This CDR3 has 15 residues. J lost 5 bases, V lost 10 bases, and 12 bases had no gene match. CDR3 DNA sequence: TGTGCCACCCCCCGGATAGCGGGAAATACCGGGGAGCTGTTTTTT. Residues: CATPRIAGNTGELFF.

The chain joins TRBV9 to TRBJ1-6, with 11 bases aligning to TRBD1. Unmatched junction bases numbered 7, after V lost 3 bases and J lost 5 bases. This CDR3 is built from 17 residues. Germline V CDR1 and CDR2: SGDLS, YYNGEE. CDR3 DNA sequence: TGTGCCAGCAGCGCCCAGTTGGGACAGGGGGATAATTCACCCCTCCACTTT. Translation gives CASSAQLGQGDNSPLHF.

The chain has TRBV6-5 and TRBJ2-7; D call uncertain. The CDR3 sequence is 12 residues long. The germline V gene encodes CDR1 MNHEY and CDR2 SVGAGI. V was shortened by 4 bases and J by 2 bases, with 6 bases between the two germline ends. In DNA form, the CDR3 reads TGTGCCAGCAGTTCTCCTGCCTACGAGCAGTACTTC. It encodes CASSSPAYEQYF.

This chain uses TRBV6-5 with TRBJ1-2; unclear D gene. The V and J ends lost 6 bases and 8 bases respectively, with 10 bases between them. This CDR3 comprises 11 residues. Germline CDR1 and CDR2: MNHEY and SVGAGI. CDR3 residues: CASRQLSGYTF. The CDR3 coding sequence is TGTGCCAGCAGACAGTTGAGCGGCTACACCTTC.

The chain links TRBV29-1 to TRBJ2-2, with 9 bases identical to TRBD2. The V segment lost 5 bases and the J segment 3 bases; nucleotides outside the gene matches: 7. From germline, CDR1 is SQVTM and CDR2 ANQGSEA. The CDR3 has 15 amino acids. DNA for the CDR3: TGCAGCGTTCCGCTGGCGGGAGGGGACACCGGGGAGCTGTTTTTT. Residues: CSVPLAGGDTGELFF.

The rearrangement links TRBV6-6 to TRBJ2-5, with D possibly TRBD2 on 6 matching bases. Germline V gene data show CDR1 as MNHNY and CDR2 as SVGAGI (reference sequence). The CDR3 runs to 14 residues. V was cut by 7 bases and J by 2 bases, with 14 bases left in between. Here the CDR3 DNA reads TGTGCCAGCACCCCACTCCGGGGGCAAGAGACCCAGTACTTC. Translated: CASTPLRGQETQYF.

The chain carries TRBV7-9 and TRBJ2-7; D is undetermined. This CDR3 is built from 13 residues. V was trimmed by 4 bases and J by 0 bases, leaving 7 bases between them. Looked up from germline, CDR1 is SEHNR and CDR2 is FQNEAQ (reference sequence). The CDR3 region is CASSSSGSYEQYF. The CDR3 nucleotides are TGTGCCAGCAGCTCCAGTGGCTCCTACGAGCAGTACTTC.

V usage is TRBV7-2 and J usage is TRBJ2-1, with D unclear. Between the trimmed V and J ends, which lost 1 base and 6 bases, there was a span of 13 bases. The CDR3 spans 15 residues. Germline CDR1 SGHTA, CDR2 FQGNSA. The CDR3 is CASSLGSAEPNEQFF. In DNA, the CDR3 is TGTGCCAGCAGCTTAGGATCGGCGGAGCCCAATGAGCAGTTCTTC.

The J gene is TRBJ2-1, the V gene TRBV7-3; tentatively, D is TRBD2 (5 bases). Germline-derived CDR1 and CDR2 are SGHTA and FQGTGA. CDR3 size: 16 residues. V lost 4 bases to trimming and J lost 1 base, with 14 bases between them. CDR3 sequence (DNA): TGTGCCAGCAGCTCCGGTGGGAGCGCTTCCTACAATGAGCAGTTCTTC. This sequence encodes CASSSGGSASYNEQFF.

This chain joins TRBV9 and TRBJ2-2; the D gene is possibly TRBD2 (6 bases). The CDR3 consists of 13 residues. From germline, CDR1 is SGDLS and CDR2 YYNGEE. V was trimmed by 10 bases and J by 3 bases, leaving 13 bases between them. CDR3 coding DNA: TGTGCCTCCAACGGGGGATACACCGGGGAGCTGTTTTTT. Its translation: CASNGGYTGELFF.

The chain links TRBV6-5 to TRBJ2-3; 11 nucleotides match TRBD2. The J segment lost 4 bases and the V segment lost 6 bases, leaving 6 bases of the junction unmatched. The CDR3 totals 15 residues. Germline V lookup: CDR1 MNHEY, CDR2 SVGAGI. This chain's CDR3 is CASRGTSGSADTQYF. As DNA, the CDR3 is TGTGCCAGCAGGGGTACTAGCGGGAGCGCAGATACGCAGTATTTT.

The genes are TRBV23-1 and TRBJ2-7, with D unclear. TRBV23-1 is identified as an open reading frame with a role that is uncertain. Trimming shortened V by 2 bases and J by 2 bases, and 10 bases separated the two germline ends. CDR3 length equals 14 residues. The CDR3 loop reads CASSQRNRPYEQYF. CDR3 DNA: TGCGCCAGCAGTCAAAGGAACAGACCCTACGAGCAGTACTTC.

The chain couples TRBV30 to TRBJ2-1; TRBD2 matches at 7 bases. The CDR3 covers 14 residues. CDR1 and CDR2 from the germline V gene are GTSNPN and SVGIG (reference sequence). J was trimmed by 9 bases and V by 2 bases; bases with no gene match: 10. The DNA of the CDR3 is TGTGCCTGGAGTCTGGCGGGAGCGCGTATTGAGCAGTTCTTC. Translation: CAWSLAGARIEQFF.

The gene calls are TRBV2 and TRBJ2-7; 8 bases line up with TRBD1. This CDR3 has 13 residues. V trimming: 3 bases; J trimming: 5 bases; junction bases outside the gene matches: 3. Looked up from germline, CDR1 is SNHLY and CDR2 is FYNNEI. The CDR3 spells CASSEDRAHEQYF. For the CDR3, the DNA is TGTGCCAGCAGTGAGGACAGGGCCCACGAGCAGTACTTC.

The chain uses TRBV6-1 and TRBJ2-3; 9 nucleotides agree with TRBD1. V trimming: 2 bases; J trimming: 4 bases; junction bases outside the gene matches: 4. Germline V gives CDR1 MNHNS, CDR2 SASEGT. This CDR3 has 15 residues. CDR3 coding DNA: TGTGCCAGCAGTGAAAGCACAGGGGGCGCAGATACGCAGTATTTT. Residues: CASSESTGGADTQYF.

V usage is TRBV5-1 and J usage is TRBJ2-7; 7 bases agree with TRBD1. The germline CDR1 and CDR2 sequences are SGHRS and YFSETQ. The trim removed 4 bases at V and 3 bases at J, leaving 4 bases unmatched. The CDR3 spans 13 residues. CDR3 bases: TGCGCCAGCAGCCCTGCAGGGGGCTACGAGCAGTACTTC. The encoded protein is CASSPAGGYEQYF. Full variable domain (rest looked up from reference TRBV5-1 and TRBJ2-7): KAGVTQTPRYLIKTRGQQVTLSCSPISGHRSVSWYQQTPGQGLQFLFEYFSETQRNKGNFPGRFSGRQFSNSRSEMNVSTLELGDSALYLCASSPAGGYEQYFGPGTRLTVT.

CDR3 loop: CASSITGLAGDEQYF. The CDR3 region has the DNA TGCGCCAGCAGCATAACGGGACTAGCGGGAGACGAGCAGTACTTC. This rearrangement joins TRBV5-1 to TRBJ2-7; 14 bases map to TRBD2. V trimming: 4 bases; J trimming: 5 bases; junction bases outside the gene matches: 5. The germline V gene has CDR1 SGHRS and CDR2 YFSETQ. The CDR3 covers 15 residues.

The gene calls are TRBV7-9 and TRBJ2-7; no definite D call. The CDR3 extends over 14 amino acids. Trimming stripped 2 bases from V and 3 bases from J, with 11 bases between. Germline CDR1 is SEHNR and CDR2 is FQNEAQ (reference sequence). This CDR3 reads CASSLYRFGYEQYF. The CDR3 DNA reads TGTGCCAGCAGCTTATACAGATTCGGCTACGAGCAGTACTTC.

The chain carries TRBV5-4 and TRBJ1-2; TRBD1 matches 7 bases. The length of the CDR3 is 13 residues. The ends lost 4 bases at V and 5 bases at J; junction bases unmatched: 5. Germline V gene lookup returns CDR1 SGHNT and CDR2 YYREEE (reference sequence). The CDR3 DNA follows: TGTGCCAGCAGCCAACCGGGACAGTATGGCTACACCTTC. It specifies CASSQPGQYGYTF. Complete variable domain (other parts from reference TRBV5-4 and TRBJ1-2): ETGVTQSPTHLIKTRGQQVTLRCSSQSGHNTVSWYQQALGQGPQFIFQYYREEENGRGNFPPRFSGLQFPNYSSELNVNALELDDSALYLCASSQPGQYGYTFGSGTRLTVV.

J is TRBJ2-7 and V is TRBV2, with D maybe TRBD1 (6 bases). The CDR3 consists of 12 residues. Germline lookup yields CDR1 SNHLY and CDR2 FYNNEI. V gave up 5 bases and J gave up 4 bases, with 9 bases separating them. The CDR3 region has the DNA TGTGCCAGCAGTCTCGACAGGTACGAGCAGTACTTC. Translation gives CASSLDRYEQYF. Full variable domain (outside the CDR3, taken from reference TRBV2 and TRBJ2-7): EPEVTQTPSHQVTQMGQEVILRCVPISNHLYFYWYRQILGQKVEFLVSFYNNEISEKSEIFDDQFSVERPDGSNFTLKIRSTKLEDSAMYFCASSLDRYEQYFGPGTRLTVT.

The gene calls are TRBV6-5 and TRBJ2-3, with TRBD1 matching over 12 bases. V was clipped by 7 bases and J by 6 bases; unmatched bases: 8. CDR1 and CDR2 from the germline V gene are MNHEY and SVGAGI. The CDR3 runs to 15 residues. CDR3 nucleotides: TGTGCCAGCAACCGGGACAGGGGGCGCTTGGATACGCAGTATTTT. It specifies CASNRDRGRLDTQYF.

This clone was seen a single time. The rearrangement uses TRBV19 and TRBJ1-5; no clear D. This CDR3 is built from 14 residues. The germline V gene encodes CDR1 LNHDA and CDR2 SQIVND (reference sequence). V dropped 5 bases and J dropped 0 bases, with 8 bases sitting between them. The CDR3 nucleotides read TGTGCCAGTAGTTTTCCCTATAGCAATCAGCCCCAGCATTTT. Translating gives CASSFPYSNQPQHF. Based on the CDR3 plus reference TRBV19 and TRBJ1-5, the full variable domain is DGGITQSPKYLFRKEGQNVTLSCEQNLNHDAMYWYRQDPGQGLRLIYYSQIVNDFQKGDIAEGYSVSREKKESFPLTVTSAQKNPTAFYLCASSFPYSNQPQHFGDGTRLSIL.

The V and J genes are TRBV15 and TRBJ2-7; 9 bases agree with TRBD2. The CDR3 runs to 12 residues. The V segment lost 9 bases and the J segment 7 bases; nucleotides outside the gene matches: 7. In germline, CDR1 is LNHNV, CDR2 YYDKDF (reference sequence). CDR3 coding DNA: TGTGCCACAAGCTCGCGGGAGGGGGAGCAGTACTTC. Translation gives CATSSREGEQYF.

The chain uses TRBV18 and TRBJ2-5; 7 bases fit TRBD2. The V gene's germline CDR1 is KGHSH and CDR2 LQKENI. CDR3 length: 15 residues. V lost 3 bases and J lost 5; bases outside the gene matches: 9. The CDR3 here is CASSPPGLVWETQYF. CDR3 DNA: TGTGCCAGCTCACCGCCCGGACTAGTCTGGGAGACCCAGTACTTC.

V is TRBV7-9 and J is TRBJ1-6, with 9 bases lining up with TRBD1. The germline V gene encodes CDR1 SEHNR and CDR2 FQNEAQ (reference sequence). J lost 7 bases, V lost 6 bases, and 7 bases had no gene match. This CDR3 has 15 residues. For the CDR3, the DNA is TGTGCCAGCAGGCTGACAGGGGGGGGAAATTCACCCCTCCACTTT. Protein product: CASRLTGGGNSPLHF.

The V gene is TRBV30, the J gene TRBJ2-5; 8 bases line up with TRBD2. Germline-derived CDR1 and CDR2 are GTSNPN and SVGIG (reference sequence). V shed 0 bases and J 5 bases; nucleotides not matched to a gene: 8. The CDR3 is 15 amino acids. Here the CDR3 reads CAWSVPGLGSETQYF. CDR3 nucleotide sequence: TGTGCCTGGAGTGTACCGGGACTAGGTTCTGAGACCCAGTACTTC.

CDR3 residues: CASSGSGREGFGTQYF. The CDR3 region has the DNA TGTGCCAGCAGCGGTTCGGGGCGGGAGGGTTTTGGGACCCAGTACTTC. J is TRBJ2-5 and V is TRBV11-2; 9 bases map to TRBD2. The CDR3 has 16 amino acids. Per germline, CDR1 SGHAT and CDR2 FQNNGV. Trimming at V came to 5 bases and at J to 7 bases, leaving 14 bases not matched to a gene.

The chain carries TRBV21-1 and TRBJ2-7; the D call TRBD2 from the table was never checked on the DNA. TRBV21-1 constitutes a pseudogene. The CDR3 contains 15 residues. CDR3 protein: CASSARLADTDEQYF. The CDR3 DNA sequence: TGTGCCAGCAGCGCACGACTAGCGGATACGGACGAGCAGTACTTC.